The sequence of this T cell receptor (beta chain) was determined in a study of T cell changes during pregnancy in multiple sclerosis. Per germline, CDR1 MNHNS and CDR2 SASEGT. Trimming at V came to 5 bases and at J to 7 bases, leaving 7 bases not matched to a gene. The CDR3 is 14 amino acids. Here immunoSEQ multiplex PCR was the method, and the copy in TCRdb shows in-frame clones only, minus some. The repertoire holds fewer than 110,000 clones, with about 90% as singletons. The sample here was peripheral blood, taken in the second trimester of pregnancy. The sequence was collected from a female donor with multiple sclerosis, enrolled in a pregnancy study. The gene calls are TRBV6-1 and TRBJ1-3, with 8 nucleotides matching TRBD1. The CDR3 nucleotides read TGTGCCAGCAGTACCCGGACAGGGTGGAACACCATATATTTT. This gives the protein CASSTRTGWNTIYF.